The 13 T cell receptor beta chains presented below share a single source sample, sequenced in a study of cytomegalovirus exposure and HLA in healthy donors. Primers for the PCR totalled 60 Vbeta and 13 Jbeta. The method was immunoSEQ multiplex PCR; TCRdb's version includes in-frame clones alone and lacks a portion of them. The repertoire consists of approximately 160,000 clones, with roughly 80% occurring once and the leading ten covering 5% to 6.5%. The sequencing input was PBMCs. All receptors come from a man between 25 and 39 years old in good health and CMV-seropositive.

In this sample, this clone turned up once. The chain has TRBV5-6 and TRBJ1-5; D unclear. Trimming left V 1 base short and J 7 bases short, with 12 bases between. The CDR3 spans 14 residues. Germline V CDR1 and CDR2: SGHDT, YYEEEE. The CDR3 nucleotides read TGTGCCAGCAGCTTGAGGTATTCGGGACAGCCCCAGCATTTT. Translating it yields CASSLRYSGQPQHF.

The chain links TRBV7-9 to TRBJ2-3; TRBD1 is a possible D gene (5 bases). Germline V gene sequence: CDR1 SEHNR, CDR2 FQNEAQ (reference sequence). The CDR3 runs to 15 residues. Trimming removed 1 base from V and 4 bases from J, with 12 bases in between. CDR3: CASSLVLQGADTQYF. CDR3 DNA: TGTGCCAGCAGCTTAGTCCTTCAGGGTGCAGATACGCAGTATTTT.

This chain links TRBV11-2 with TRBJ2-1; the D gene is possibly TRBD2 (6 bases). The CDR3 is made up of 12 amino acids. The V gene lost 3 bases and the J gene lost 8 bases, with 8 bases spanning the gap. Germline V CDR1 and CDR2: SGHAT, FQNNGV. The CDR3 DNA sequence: TGTGCCAGCAGCTTGACTAGTTATGAGCAGTTCTTC. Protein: CASSLTSYEQFF.

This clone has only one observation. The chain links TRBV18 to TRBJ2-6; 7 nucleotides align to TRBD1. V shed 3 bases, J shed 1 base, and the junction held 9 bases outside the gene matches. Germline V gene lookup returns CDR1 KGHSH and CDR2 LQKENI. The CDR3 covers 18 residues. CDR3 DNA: TGTGCCAGCTCACCGTTTCCGGGACAGATATCTGGGGCCAACGTCCTGACTTTC. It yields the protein CASSPFPGQISGANVLTF.

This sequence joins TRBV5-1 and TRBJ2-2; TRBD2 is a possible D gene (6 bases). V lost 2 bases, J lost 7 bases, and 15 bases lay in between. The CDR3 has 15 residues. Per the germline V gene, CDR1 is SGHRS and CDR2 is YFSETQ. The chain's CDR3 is CASSLAGGRIGELFF. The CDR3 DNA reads TGCGCCAGCAGCTTAGCAGGAGGGAGGATCGGGGAGCTGTTTTTT.

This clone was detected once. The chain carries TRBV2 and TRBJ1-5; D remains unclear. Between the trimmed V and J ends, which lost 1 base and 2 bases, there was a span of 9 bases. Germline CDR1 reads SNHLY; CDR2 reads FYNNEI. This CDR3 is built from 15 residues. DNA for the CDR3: TGTGCCAGCAGTGAAGAGAGTCAAGGCAATCAGCCCCAGCATTTT. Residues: CASSEESQGNQPQHF.

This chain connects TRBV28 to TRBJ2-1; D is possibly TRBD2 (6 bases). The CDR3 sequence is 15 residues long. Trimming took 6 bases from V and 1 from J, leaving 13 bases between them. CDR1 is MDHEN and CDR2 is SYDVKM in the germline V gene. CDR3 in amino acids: CASRYTGTSYNEQFF. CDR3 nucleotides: TGTGCCAGCAGGTACACCGGGACTTCCTACAATGAGCAGTTCTTC.

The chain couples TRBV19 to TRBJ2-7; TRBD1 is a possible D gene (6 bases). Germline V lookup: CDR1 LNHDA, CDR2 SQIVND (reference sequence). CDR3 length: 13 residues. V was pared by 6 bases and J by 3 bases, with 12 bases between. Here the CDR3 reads CASRNTGHYEQYF. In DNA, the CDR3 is TGTGCCAGTAGAAATACAGGGCACTACGAGCAGTACTTC.

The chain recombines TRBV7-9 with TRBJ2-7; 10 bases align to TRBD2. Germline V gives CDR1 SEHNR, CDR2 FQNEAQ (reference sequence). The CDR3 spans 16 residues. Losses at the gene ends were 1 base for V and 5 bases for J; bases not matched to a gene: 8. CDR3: CASSLDPSGSPHEQYF. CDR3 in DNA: TGTGCCAGCAGCTTAGACCCTAGCGGGAGCCCCCACGAGCAGTACTTC. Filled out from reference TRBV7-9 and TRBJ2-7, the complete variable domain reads DTGVSQNPRHKITKRGQNVTFRCDPISEHNRLYWYRQTLGQGPEFLTYFQNEAQLEKSRLLSDRFSAERPKGSFSTLEIQRTEQGDSAMYLCASSLDPSGSPHEQYFGPGTRLTVT.

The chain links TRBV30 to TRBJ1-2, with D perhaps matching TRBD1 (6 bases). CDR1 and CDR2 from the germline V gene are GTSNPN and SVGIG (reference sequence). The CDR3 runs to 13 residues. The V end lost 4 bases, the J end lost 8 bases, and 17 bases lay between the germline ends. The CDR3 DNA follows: TGTGCCTGGATTAGTGGGTCAGGGGTCGGCTACACCTTC. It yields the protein CAWISGSGVGYTF.

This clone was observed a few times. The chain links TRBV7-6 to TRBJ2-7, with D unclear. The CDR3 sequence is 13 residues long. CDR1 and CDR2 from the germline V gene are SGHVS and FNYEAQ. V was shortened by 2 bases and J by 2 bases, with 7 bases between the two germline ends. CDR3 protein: CASSLTEAYEQYF. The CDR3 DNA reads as TGTGCCAGCAGCTTAACAGAAGCCTACGAGCAGTACTTC.

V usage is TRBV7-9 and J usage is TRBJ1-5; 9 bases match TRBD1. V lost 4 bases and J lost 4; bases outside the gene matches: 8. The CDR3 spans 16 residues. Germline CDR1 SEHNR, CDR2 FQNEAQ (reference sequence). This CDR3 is CASSSTTGTGNQPQHF. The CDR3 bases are TGTGCCAGCAGCTCCACAACCGGGACAGGGAATCAGCCCCAGCATTTT.

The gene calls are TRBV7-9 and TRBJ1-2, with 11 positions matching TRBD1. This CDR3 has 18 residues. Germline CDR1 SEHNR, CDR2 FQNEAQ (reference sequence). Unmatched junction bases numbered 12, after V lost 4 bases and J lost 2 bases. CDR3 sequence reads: CASSSGGPRDRGNYGYTF. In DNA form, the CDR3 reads TGTGCCAGCAGCTCTGGCGGTCCTCGGGACAGGGGGAACTATGGCTACACCTTC.